This T cell receptor beta chain came from a study of blood T cells in healthy people across ages. Findings and limits, study-wide: No one knew whether donors had CMV, which possibly confounded expanded clonotype changes.

The second PCR ran about 6 to 12 cycles with a sample-barcoded 5' primer and J-beta primers. A single record per CDR3 protein comes from TCRdb applying MiXCR to the 5' RACE reads. The profile shows more than 700,000 distinct CDR3 sequences, approximately 53% of them singletons. This CDR3 contains 12 residues. Trimming pared 0 bases from V and 11 bases from J, leaving 8 bases between. The germline V gene has CDR1 MNHEY and CDR2 SVGAGI. This clonotype has a single count. What it binds is not known. Isolation recovered at least 7 million PBMCs from every sample. This chain links TRBV6-5 with TRBJ1-3; D is possibly TRBD1 (5 bases). Sequenced material: blood. This receptor was taken from a man older than 75 in good health. In nucleotides, the CDR3 is TGTGCCAGCAGTTACTCCCAGGGCCCCATATATTTT. It encodes CASSYSQGPIYF.